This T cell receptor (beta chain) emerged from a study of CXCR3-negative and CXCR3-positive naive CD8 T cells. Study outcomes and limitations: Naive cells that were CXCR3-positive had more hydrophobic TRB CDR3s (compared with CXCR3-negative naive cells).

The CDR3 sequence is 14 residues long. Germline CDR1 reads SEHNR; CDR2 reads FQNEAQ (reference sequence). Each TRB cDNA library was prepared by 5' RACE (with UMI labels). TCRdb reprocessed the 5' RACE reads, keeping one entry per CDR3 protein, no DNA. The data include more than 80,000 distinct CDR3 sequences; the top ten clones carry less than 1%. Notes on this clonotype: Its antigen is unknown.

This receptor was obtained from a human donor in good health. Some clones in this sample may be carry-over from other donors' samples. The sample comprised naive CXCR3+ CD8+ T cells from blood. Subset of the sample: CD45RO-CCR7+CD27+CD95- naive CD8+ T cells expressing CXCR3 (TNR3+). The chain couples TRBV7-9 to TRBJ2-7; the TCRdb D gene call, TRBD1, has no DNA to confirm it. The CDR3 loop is CASSLPGQFFEQYF. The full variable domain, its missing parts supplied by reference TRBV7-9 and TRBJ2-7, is DTGVSQNPRHKITKRGQNVTFRCDPISEHNRLYWYRQTLGQGPEFLTYFQNEAQLEKSRLLSDRFSAERPKGSFSTLEIQRTEQGDSAMYLCASSLPGQFFEQYFGPGTRLTVT.